The T cell receptor (beta chain) under discussion was sequenced for a study of T cell repertoires in cytomegalovirus infection. Overall study: Matching HLA type, along with CMV infection, was indicated by public TCR beta signatures.

Trimming pared 0 bases from V and 1 base from J, leaving 2 bases between. This CDR3 spans 13 amino acids. The germline V gene has CDR1 WNHNN and CDR2 SYGVQD (reference sequence). TCRdb reprocessed the reads with MiXCR, giving one entry per CDR3 protein. The sample comprises around 210,000 distinct CDR3 sequences, roughly 6.5% of which are singletons, and 5.5% to 6.5% rests with the top ten. Whole-study results and caveats: The study found HLA-C-restricted CMV-specific TCR beta clonotypes dominating the ex vivo response. Of the TCR beta families, the public ones yielded a cumulative frequency that identified carriers of CMV plus the relevant HLA.

Details on this clonotype: What it binds is not known.

This TCR came from a human donor in good health (CMV status not recorded). Some clones in this sample may be carry-over from other donors' samples. The sequenced sample consisted of PBMCs. This chain links TRBV10-1 with TRBJ2-3; no clear D gene. The CDR3 reads CASSESGTDTQYF. The CDR3 nucleotides read TGCGCCAGCAGTGAGTCCGGCACAGATACGCAGTATTTT.